The source of this T cell receptor (beta chain) is a study of neurological immune-mediated disorders. CDR1 and CDR2 (germline): SEHNR, FQNEAQ (reference sequence). The CDR3 runs 12 residues. TCRdb used MiXCR to reprocess the 5' RACE reads, holding one entry per CDR3 protein. The sample shows approximately 65,000 distinct CDR3 sequences, around 4% of them seen only once. This clonotype occurred many times. This clonotype was obtained from a man over 45 with multiple sclerosis. This sequence joins TRBV7-9 and TRBJ2-7; D not resolved. Sequenced sample: PBMCs. CDR3 amino acids: CVVADTSYEQYF. CDR3 coding DNA: TGTGTGGTGGCCGATACCTCCTACGAGCAGTACTTC.